This TCR beta chain was profiled in a study of shared clonotypes between healthy human individuals (dated by TCRdb to between 2020 and 2021). Background for the entire study: The cohort comprised a couple of women and a few men aged 18 to 49 years. Per donor, three plates each were used for CD4 naive and CD4 memory, two for CD8 naive, and one for CD8 memory. To estimate repertoire size and how much clonotype sharing occurs between individuals, the study deeply sequenced the blood TCR repertoires of about five healthy adults. Different laboratories and diverse techniques were used to prepare libraries and sequence TCR repertoires, to increase sequencing depth and limit assay-specific biases. Between about 0.8 and 9 billion PBMCs per donor were obtained by leukapheresis.

Taken from the germline V gene (reference sequence), the CDR1 and CDR2 loops are LNHDA and SQIVND. Trimming leaves V shorter by 5 bases and J shorter by 9 bases, with the junction holding 12 bases beyond the gene matches. The CDR3, from cysteine to phenylalanine, totals 15 residues. Of all the DNA, just the CDR3 is kept, 45 bases in frame from base 1. Donors were healthy HIV-negative adults with no recently reported acute infections or vaccinations. Every donor was a Caucasian adult residing in Nashville, Tennessee, USA. CD4+ T cells were enriched by magnetic negative selection, after which naive cells were positively selected on CD45RA and the negative fraction was taken as the memory subset. Blood was collected by leukapheresis, and PBMCs were isolated by Ficoll-Histopaque density gradient centrifugation and then cryopreserved in liquid nitrogen vapor phase. Analytical flow cytometry was used to check the purity and quantity of every magnetically sorted T cell population. Each sorted fraction had its genomic DNA isolated and then quantified by UV absorbance on a Nanodrop 2000c.

Paper-wide results and their limitations: Larger estimated clonotype richness was generally found for naive subsets than for memory subsets. Across a handful of donors, about 4.5% of naive CD4, approximately 4% of naive CD8, 2.3% of memory CD4, and over 0.35% of memory CD8 clonotypes were shared. Because the study included only a small number of donors, the genetic and exposure-history diversity represented was limited. Even with the large sequencing depth, rarefaction of the sorted-subset datasets indicated that sequencing was incomplete. Pairwise subsampling indicated that sequencing depth was expected to affect the degree of clonotype sharing among donors. Higher generation probabilities were observed for clonotypes shared by all four sorted-subset donors than for non-shared clonotypes. Only blood was sampled, and tissue TCR repertoires likely differ from those in blood.

This clone was seen once. Its cognate antigen has yet to be identified. No base quality values were provided; no much bigger clone lies one nucleotide off. Using the deep immunoSEQ assay, TCR CDR3 regions were amplified from genomic DNA by multiplex PCR. Extracted genomic DNA from each cell subset was distributed evenly across all wells of several immunoSEQ 96-well plates, and each plate was treated as a replicate. For sorted subsets, about 210 ng of genomic DNA, equivalent to around 31,000 T cell genomes, went into each replicate PCR. Purified libraries were quantified with a Qubit 3.0 fluorometer, sized on a Bioanalyzer 2100, and re-quantified with the KAPA Library Quantification kit. Every immunoSEQ 96-well plate was sequenced on a separate single-read 150-cycle Illumina NextSeq 550 flow cell. As for how the authors treated the data: The immunoSEQ output contained only junctional sequences without quality scores, so filtering could not match that applied to full-length reads. Sequences were annotated with PyIR, a Python wrapper for IgBLAST v1.9, using IMGT germline references to assign V/J genes and CDR3. Any read was removed if the V/J assignment was weak (E-value above 1e-6), the CDR3 was missing, or the read contained stop codons, out-of-frame junctions, or ambiguous translated residues. V3J clonotypes were defined as sequences sharing the same inferred V gene, J gene, and CDR3 amino acid sequence. Percentage overlap between repertoires was calculated by dividing the number of shared unique clonotypes by the size of the smaller repertoire. RTK rarefaction, the Chao1 estimator, and Recon v2.1 estimates of unobserved clonotypes were used to assess repertoire richness. For all TCRbeta clonotypes obtained by the gDNA method from four donors, generation probabilities were computed with OLGA. The immuneACCESS repertoire file appears here via TCRdb, limited to in-frame rearrangements. These files lack a portion of the clones; in checked studies, under half of the deficit traces to unresolved V genes, and the cause of the others is not known. The D gene and trimming were derived from the DNA, and the V and J assignments and clone size from that table. The sample contains approximately 700,000 clones, roughly 72% of them found a single time. The ten largest make up around 1.7% of the sample.

This TCR came from a woman in her twenties or thirties in good health. Sequenced sample: memory CD4+ T cells sorted from blood. Explained via the paper, the cell subset or site label denotes: CD45RA-negative fraction. This receptor chain uses TRBV19 and TRBJ1-5, and TRBD1 aligns with 8 junction nucleotides. Here is the DNA: TGTGCCAGTAGTCCCTCGGACAGGGAGGTTTCGCCCCAGCATTTT. The encoded protein is CASSPSDREVSPQHF.